This paragraph reports one TCR beta chain. This entry is derived from a study of blood T cell repertoires in COVID-19. Study in general: Samples taken during acute and convalescent COVID-19 were collected in the United States, Italy and Spain. From T cells, B-cell-depleted T cells, or PBMCs came the material, which was cDNA or gDNA.

The CDR3 is made up of 16 amino acids. Trimming took 1 base from V and 4 from J, leaving 16 bases between them. The germline V gene encodes CDR1 MGHRA and CDR2 YSYEKL. Per the original methods: Researchers report that nucleated cell counts were estimated from reference gene primer amplification. Clones were sequenced by immunoSEQ multiplex PCR, and TCRdb holds only the in-frame ones, with some missing. The V and J calls and clone size were taken over from that table, and D and trimming were inferred from the DNA. The data show around 80,000 clones, with roughly 88% seen just once and approximately 4.4% held by the top ten.

Sequences were obtained from peripheral blood. The receptor's source is a woman aged 80 or older with acute or convalescent COVID-19. V is TRBV4-1 and J is TRBJ1-1; D might be TRBD1 (6 bases). In nucleotides, the CDR3 is TGCGCCAGCAGCCAAGGCGGGGGCCCCTTCTCCACTGAAGCTTTCTTT. Protein: CASSQGGGPFSTEAFF.